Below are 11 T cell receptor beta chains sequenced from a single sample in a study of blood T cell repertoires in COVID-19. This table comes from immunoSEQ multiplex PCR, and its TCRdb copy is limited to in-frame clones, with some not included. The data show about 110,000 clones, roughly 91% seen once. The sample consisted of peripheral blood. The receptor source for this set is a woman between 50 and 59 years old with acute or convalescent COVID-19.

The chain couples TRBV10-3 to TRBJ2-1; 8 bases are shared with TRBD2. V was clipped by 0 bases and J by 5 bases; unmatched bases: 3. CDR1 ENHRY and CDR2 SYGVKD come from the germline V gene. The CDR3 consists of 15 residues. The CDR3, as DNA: TGTGCCATCAGTGAGTCCGGACTAGCTAACAATGAGCAGTTCTTC. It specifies CAISESGLANNEQFF.

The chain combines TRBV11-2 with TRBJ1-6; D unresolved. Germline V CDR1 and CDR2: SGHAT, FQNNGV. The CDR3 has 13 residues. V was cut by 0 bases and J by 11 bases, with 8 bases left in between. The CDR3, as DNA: TGTGCCAGCAGCTTAGAGGGCCGAACACCCCTCCACTTT. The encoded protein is CASSLEGRTPLHF.

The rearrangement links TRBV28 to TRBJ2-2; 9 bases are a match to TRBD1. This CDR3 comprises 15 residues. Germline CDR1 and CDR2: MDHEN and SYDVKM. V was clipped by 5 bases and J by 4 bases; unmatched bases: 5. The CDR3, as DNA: TGTGCCAGCAGTCCGTGGACAGGGGCCACCGGGGAGCTGTTTTTT. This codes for CASSPWTGATGELFF.

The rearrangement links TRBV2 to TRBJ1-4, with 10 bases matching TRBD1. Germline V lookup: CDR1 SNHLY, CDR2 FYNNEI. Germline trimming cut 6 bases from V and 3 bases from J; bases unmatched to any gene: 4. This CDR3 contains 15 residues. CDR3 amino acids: CASRGQGTSNEKLFF. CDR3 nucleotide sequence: TGTGCCAGCAGGGGACAGGGGACTTCTAATGAAAAACTGTTTTTT.

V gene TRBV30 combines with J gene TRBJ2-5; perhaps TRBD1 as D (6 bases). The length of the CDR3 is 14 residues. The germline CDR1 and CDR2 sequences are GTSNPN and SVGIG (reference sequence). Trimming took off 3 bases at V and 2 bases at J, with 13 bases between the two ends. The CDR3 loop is CAWRPHGQQETQYF. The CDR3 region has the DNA TGTGCCTGGAGACCCCACGGACAGCAAGAGACCCAGTACTTC.

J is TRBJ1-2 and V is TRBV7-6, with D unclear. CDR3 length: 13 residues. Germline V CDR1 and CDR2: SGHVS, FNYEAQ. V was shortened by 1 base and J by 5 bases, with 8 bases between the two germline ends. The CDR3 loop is CASSLGPGYGYTF. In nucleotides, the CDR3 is TGTGCCAGCAGCTTAGGGCCCGGGTATGGCTACACCTTC.

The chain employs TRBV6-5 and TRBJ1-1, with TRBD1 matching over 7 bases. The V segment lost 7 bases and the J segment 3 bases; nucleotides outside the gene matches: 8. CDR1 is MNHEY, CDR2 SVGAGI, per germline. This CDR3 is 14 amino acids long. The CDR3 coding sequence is TGTGCCAGCACCGAGCTGACAGGGTACACTGAAGCTTTCTTT. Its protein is CASTELTGYTEAFF.

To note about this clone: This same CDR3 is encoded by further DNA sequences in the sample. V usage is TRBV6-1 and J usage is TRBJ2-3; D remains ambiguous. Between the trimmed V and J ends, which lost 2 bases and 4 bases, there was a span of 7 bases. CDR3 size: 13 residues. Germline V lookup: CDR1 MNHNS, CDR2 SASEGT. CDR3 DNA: TGTGCCAGCAGTGAAAGAGGTGCAGATACGCAGTATTTT. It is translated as CASSERGADTQYF.

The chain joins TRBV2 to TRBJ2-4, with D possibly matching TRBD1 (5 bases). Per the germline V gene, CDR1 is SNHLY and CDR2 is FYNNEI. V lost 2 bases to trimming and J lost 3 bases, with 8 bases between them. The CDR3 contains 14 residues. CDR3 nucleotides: TGTGCCAGCAGTGAAACGACAGTCAAAAACATTCAGTACTTC. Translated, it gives CASSETTVKNIQYF. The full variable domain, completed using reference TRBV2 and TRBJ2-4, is EPEVTQTPSHQVTQMGQEVILRCVPISNHLYFYWYRQILGQKVEFLVSFYNNEISEKSEIFDDQFSVERPDGSNFTLKIRSTKLEDSAMYFCASSETTVKNIQYFGAGTRLSVL.

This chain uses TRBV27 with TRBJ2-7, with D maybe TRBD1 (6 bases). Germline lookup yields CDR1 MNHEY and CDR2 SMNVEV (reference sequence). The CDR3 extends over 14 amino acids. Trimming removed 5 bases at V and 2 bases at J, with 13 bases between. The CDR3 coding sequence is TGTGCCAGCAGTCCCCGGGACATCACCTACGAGCAGTACTTC. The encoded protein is CASSPRDITYEQYF.

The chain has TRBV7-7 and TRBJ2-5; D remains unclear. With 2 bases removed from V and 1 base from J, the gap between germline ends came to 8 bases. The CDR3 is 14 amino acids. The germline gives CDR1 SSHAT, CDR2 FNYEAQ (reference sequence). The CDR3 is CASSLFSSQETQYF. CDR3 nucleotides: TGTGCCAGCAGCTTATTTTCCAGCCAAGAGACCCAGTACTTC.